What follows describes a single T cell receptor (beta chain). Its specificity is not known. The PCR employed 60 Vbeta primers together with 13 Jbeta primers. TCRdb's table, derived via immunoSEQ multiplex PCR, lists solely in-frame clones and lacks some. Of 130,000 or so clones listed, roughly 70% are singletons. The CDR3 covers 17 residues. The junction had 7 bases not matched to a gene; V was cut back by 4 bases and J by 0 bases. Germline loops: CDR1 MDHEN, CDR2 SYDVKM. The sample belongs to a study of cytomegalovirus exposure and HLA in healthy donors. Study-wide results and limits: Cytomegalovirus status, reportedly, was diagnosed with high specificity and sensitivity by the classifier. Sequence variants that were highly shared formed a cluster that was likely a sequencing artifact.

Likely unrecorded immune exposures existed in these nominally healthy donors. The V gene is TRBV28, the J gene TRBJ2-1; 9 bases align to TRBD2. Sample: PBMCs. This receptor was taken from a man aged 18 to 35 in good health and CMV-seropositive. CDR3 sequence: CASSSSSGGLSYNEQFF. The CDR3 region has the DNA TGTGCCAGCAGTTCTAGTAGCGGGGGCCTCTCCTACAATGAGCAGTTCTTC. Using reference TRBV28 and TRBJ2-1 for the parts outside the CDR3, the full variable domain is DVKVTQSSRYLVKRTGEKVFLECVQDMDHENMFWYRQDPGLGLRLIYFSYDVKMKEKGDIPEGYSVSREKKERFSLILESASTNQTSMYLCASSSSSGGLSYNEQFFGPGTRLTVL.